A selection of T cell receptor beta chains follows, all from one sample in a study of blood T cell repertoires in COVID-19. Generated by immunoSEQ multiplex PCR, the TCRdb table keeps only in-frame clones and is missing some. The sample includes around 400,000 clones, over 85% of them seen just once. The sequenced sample consisted of PBMCs or T cells enriched from blood (not recorded which). These TCRs come from a young woman who had recovered from COVID-19. Each CDR3 is given with its conserved first and last residue. A D gene is named only where the DNA matches it firmly. Clone size is shown for a subset of rows, as once, few, many or a class of expanded clone.

j_gene | d_gene | v_gene | abundance | CDR3aa | CDR3nt
TRBJ1-5 | . | TRBV28 | . | CASSPRVGSGQPQHF | TGTGCCAGCAGTCCTCGGGTAGGAAGCGGTCAGCCCCAGCATTTT
TRBJ2-5 | TRBD2 | TRBV14 | . | CASSQDFTGGPEQETQYF | TGTGCCAGCAGCCAAGATTTTACGGGAGGGCCGGAGCAAGAGACCCAGTACTTC
TRBJ1-6 | TRBD1 | TRBV7-3 | . | CASSGGQGNSPLHF | TGTGCCAGCAGCGGGGGACAGGGTAATTCACCCCTCCACTTT
TRBJ1-2 | . | TRBV2 | . | CASSPSQNYGYTF | TGTGCCAGCAGTCCTTCCCAGAACTATGGCTACACCTTC
TRBJ2-5 | TRBD1 | TRBV9 | . | CASSGTGTEETQYF | TGTGCCAGCAGCGGGACAGGGACCGAAGAGACCCAGTACTTC
TRBJ1-6 | . | TRBV30 | . | CAWSAWAGSPLHF | TGTGCCTGGAGTGCATGGGCCGGCTCACCCCTCCACTTT
TRBJ1-2 | TRBD1 | TRBV5-1 | . | CASSFRDRGHYGYTF | TGCGCCAGCAGCTTCCGGGACAGGGGGCACTATGGCTACACCTTC
TRBJ2-1 | TRBD2 | TRBV10-3 | . | CAISSGGNEQFF | TGTGCCATCAGTAGCGGGGGCAATGAGCAGTTCTTC
TRBJ1-3 | . | TRBV15 | once | CATSAGVAGNTIYF | TGTGCCACCAGCGCAGGGGTGGCGGGAAACACCATATATTTT
TRBJ1-6 | . | TRBV27 | . | CASRLGGNSPLHF | TGTGCCAGCAGGCTCGGAGGTAATTCACCCCTCCACTTT
TRBJ2-2 | . | TRBV5-1 | . | CASSRTAGGTGELFF | TGCGCCAGCAGCCGGACGGCCGGGGGCACCGGGGAGCTGTTTTTT
TRBJ2-7 | . | TRBV27 | . | CASSTSYF | TGTGCCAGCTCCACTTCGTACTTC
TRBJ1-5 | TRBD1 | TRBV12-5 | . | CASGLPGQGGGQPQHF | TGTGCTAGTGGTTTGCCCGGACAGGGTGGAGGACAGCCCCAGCATTTT
TRBJ1-1 | TRBD1 | TRBV5-6 | . | CASSPHRAGGNTEAFF | TGTGCCAGCAGCCCCCATCGAGCAGGGGGGAACACTGAAGCTTTCTTT
TRBJ1-2 | . | TRBV25-1 | . | CASSENFGIYGYTF | TGTGCCAGCAGTGAGAACTTCGGGATCTATGGCTACACCTTC
TRBJ2-3 | . | TRBV5-1 | . | CASSSHPGVTDTQYF | TGCGCCAGCAGCTCCCACCCGGGAGTGACAGATACGCAGTATTTT
TRBJ2-5 | TRBD2 | TRBV27 | . | CASSSTLAGGEETQYF | TGTGCCAGCAGTTCAACGCTAGCGGGGGGGGAAGAGACCCAGTACTTC
TRBJ1-2 | . | TRBV12-3/TRBV12-4 | few | CASSTTGSNGYTF | TGTGCCAGCAGTACGACAGGTTCAAATGGCTACACCTTC
TRBJ1-1 | . | TRBV10-3 | . | CAISDWAGNTEAFF | TGTGCCATCAGTGACTGGGCAGGAAACACTGAAGCTTTCTTT
TRBJ2-6 | . | TRBV3-1/TRBV3-2 | . | CASSQAGAGANVLTF | TGTGCCAGCAGCCAAGCGGGGGCTGGGGCCAACGTCCTGACTTTC
TRBJ2-7 | TRBD1 | TRBV11-3 | . | CASSQGQTSSYEQYF | TGTGCCAGCAGCCAGGGACAGACCAGCTCCTACGAGCAGTACTTC
TRBJ2-2 | TRBD1 | TRBV4-1 | . | CASSQSWTGAGGELFF | TGCGCCAGCAGCCAGTCCTGGACAGGGGCTGGCGGGGAGCTGTTTTTT
TRBJ2-2 | TRBD1 | TRBV6-5 | . | CASGSGTDTGELFF | TGTGCCAGCGGTTCCGGGACAGACACCGGGGAGCTGTTTTTT
TRBJ2-7 | . | TRBV16 | . | CASSQSFLGNPYEQYF | TGTGCCAGCAGCCAATCATTCCTGGGCAACCCCTACGAGCAGTACTTC
TRBJ2-3 | TRBD2 | TRBV5-4 | . | CASSLAGLAGDTQYF | TGTGCCAGCAGCTTGGCCGGACTAGCGGGAGATACGCAGTATTTT
TRBJ2-7 | . | TRBV6-5 | . | CASSYAGSRSYEQYF | TGTGCCAGCAGTTACGCAGGGTCTCGCTCCTACGAGCAGTACTTC
TRBJ2-7 | TRBD1 | TRBV12-5 | . | CASGLGQGDKSYEQYF | TGTGCTAGTGGTTTGGGACAGGGCGACAAAAGCTACGAGCAGTACTTC
TRBJ1-4 | TRBD1 | TRBV7-9 | . | CASSLAMTGFTNEKLFF | TGTGCCAGCAGCTTAGCGATGACAGGGTTCACTAATGAAAAACTGTTTTTT
TRBJ1-2 | . | TRBV6-6 | . | CASSSGARSGYTF | TGTGCCAGCAGCTCCGGTGCCAGGTCTGGCTACACCTTC
TRBJ2-5 | . | TRBV7-9 | . | CASSLAGSLAQVDQETQYF | TGTGCCAGCAGCTTAGCGGGATCCCTAGCGCAAGTAGACCAAGAGACCCAGTACTTC
TRBJ1-1 | . | TRBV5-1 | . | CASSARLEAEAFF | TGCGCCAGCAGCGCCCGACTTGAAGCTGAAGCTTTCTTT
TRBJ2-1 | TRBD2 | TRBV24-1 | once | CATSDPTGLAGRGYNEQFF | TGTGCCACCAGTGATCCCACGGGACTAGCGGGTCGGGGCTACAATGAGCAGTTCTTC
TRBJ2-7 | TRBD2 | TRBV7-9 | few | CASSPLILAGGQLHF | TGTGCCAGCAGCCCTCTGATCCTAGCGGGAGGGCAACTGCACTTC
TRBJ2-1 | TRBD2 | TRBV11-1 | . | CASSFLVAGAHNEQFF | TGTGCCAGCAGCTTCCTCGTAGCGGGAGCCCACAATGAGCAGTTCTTC
TRBJ2-6 | TRBD2 | TRBV5-6 | . | CASNRGGSGANVLTF | TGTGCCAGCAACCGGGGGGGCTCTGGGGCCAACGTCCTGACTTTC
TRBJ2-6 | TRBD1 | TRBV27 | few | CASSYRGTRVLTF | TGTGCCAGCAGTTACAGGGGAACTAGGGTCCTGACTTTC
TRBJ2-7 | TRBD1 | TRBV19 | . | CASSKGDRGDSYEQYF | TGTGCCAGTAGTAAGGGGGACAGGGGGGACTCCTACGAGCAGTACTTC
TRBJ1-5 | . | TRBV15 | . | CATSRGQGNQPQHF | TGTGCCACCAGCAGAGGACAGGGCAATCAGCCCCAGCATTTT
TRBJ2-7 | TRBD2 | TRBV4-2 | . | CASSQRLAGGRSYEQYF | TGTGCCAGCAGCCAACGACTAGCGGGAGGTCGCTCCTACGAGCAGTACTTC
TRBJ1-5 | . | TRBV28 | . | CASSPPSQPQHF | TGTGCCAGCAGCCCTCCGAGTCAGCCCCAGCATTTT
TRBJ2-7 | TRBD2 | TRBV18 | few | CASSPGGNSYEQYF | TGTGCCAGCTCACCGGGGGGGAATTCCTACGAGCAGTACTTC
TRBJ2-1 | TRBD2 | TRBV5-4 | . | CASSATSGLGNEQFF | TGTGCCAGCAGCGCAACTAGCGGACTAGGGAATGAGCAGTTCTTC
TRBJ2-1 | . | TRBV9 | . | CASSGPNEQFF | TGTGCCAGCAGCGGTCCAAATGAGCAGTTCTTC
TRBJ1-1 | . | TRBV27 | once | CASSFGRTEAFF | TGTGCCAGCAGTTTCGGCAGGACTGAAGCTTTCTTT
TRBJ2-7 | TRBD1 | TRBV9 | . | CASSVSGDRPYEQYF | TGTGCCAGCAGCGTATCCGGGGACAGACCTTACGAGCAGTACTTC
TRBJ2-4 | . | TRBV10-3 | . | CAISESNPEGAKNIQYF | TGTGCCATCAGTGAGTCGAACCCCGAGGGAGCCAAAAACATTCAGTACTTC
TRBJ1-2 | TRBD1 | TRBV9 | . | CASSVGEGQGNYGYTF | TGTGCCAGCAGCGTAGGCGAGGGACAGGGAAACTATGGCTACACCTTC